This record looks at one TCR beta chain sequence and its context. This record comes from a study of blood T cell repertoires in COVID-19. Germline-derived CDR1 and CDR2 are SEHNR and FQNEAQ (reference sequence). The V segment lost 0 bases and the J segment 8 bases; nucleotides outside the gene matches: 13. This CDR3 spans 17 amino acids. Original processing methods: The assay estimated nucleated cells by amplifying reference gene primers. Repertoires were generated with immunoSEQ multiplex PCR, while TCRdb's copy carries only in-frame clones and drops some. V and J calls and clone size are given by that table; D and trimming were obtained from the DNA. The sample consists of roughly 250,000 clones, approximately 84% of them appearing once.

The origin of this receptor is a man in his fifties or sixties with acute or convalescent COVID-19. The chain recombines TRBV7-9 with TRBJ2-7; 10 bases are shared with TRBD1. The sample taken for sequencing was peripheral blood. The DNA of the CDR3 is TGTGCCAGCAGCTTAGCCCTCGGACAGGGGGGAGTTGGCAAGCAGTACTTC. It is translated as CASSLALGQGGVGKQYF.